This T cell receptor (beta chain) came from a study of glioma-infiltrating T cells. General study results and limits: Gliomas, especially low-grade, showed above-expected tissue-blood divergence; non-neoplastic patients showed below.

Amplification of TCR alpha and beta CDR3 regions from RNA used iRepertoire nested multiplex PCR. MiXCR, run by TCRdb on the multiplex PCR reads, gives a single entry per CDR3 protein. The data contain 100,000 to 150,000 distinct CDR3 sequences, 24% of them singletons. This CDR3 is built from 17 residues. Trimming pared 1 base from V and 8 bases from J, leaving 23 bases between. A note on this clonotype: Its antigen is still unknown.

Sequencing was performed on glioma tissue, nonneoplastic brain tissue, or PBMCs (not recorded which). This rearrangement joins TRBV12-3 or TRBV12-4 to TRBJ1-2; D possibly corresponds to TRBD1 (6 bases). The TCR sequence derives from a human donor with low-grade glioma or glioblastoma, undergoing nonglioma brain surgery, or in good health (not recorded which). As DNA, the CDR3 is TGTGCCAGCAGTTTAGTACGGGGGCACGGACGTGCCTTCGGCTACACCTTC. It codes for CASSLVRGHGRAFGYTF.